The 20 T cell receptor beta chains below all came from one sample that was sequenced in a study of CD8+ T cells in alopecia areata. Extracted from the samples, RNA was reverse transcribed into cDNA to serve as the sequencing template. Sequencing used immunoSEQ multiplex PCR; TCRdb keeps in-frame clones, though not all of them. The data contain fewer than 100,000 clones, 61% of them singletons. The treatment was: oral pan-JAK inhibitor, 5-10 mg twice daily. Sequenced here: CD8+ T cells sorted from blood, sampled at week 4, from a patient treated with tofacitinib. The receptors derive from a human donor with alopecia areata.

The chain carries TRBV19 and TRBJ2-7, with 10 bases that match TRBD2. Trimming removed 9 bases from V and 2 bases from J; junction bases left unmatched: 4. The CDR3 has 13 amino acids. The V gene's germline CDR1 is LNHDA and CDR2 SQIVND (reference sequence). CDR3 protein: CASTSGVTYEQYF. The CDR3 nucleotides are TGTGCCAGCACTAGCGGGGTCACCTACGAGCAGTACTTC. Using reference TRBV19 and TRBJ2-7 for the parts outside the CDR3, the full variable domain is DGGITQSPKYLFRKEGQNVTLSCEQNLNHDAMYWYRQDPGQGLRLIYYSQIVNDFQKGDIAEGYSVSREKKESFPLTVTSAQKNPTAFYLCASTSGVTYEQYFGPGTRLTVT.

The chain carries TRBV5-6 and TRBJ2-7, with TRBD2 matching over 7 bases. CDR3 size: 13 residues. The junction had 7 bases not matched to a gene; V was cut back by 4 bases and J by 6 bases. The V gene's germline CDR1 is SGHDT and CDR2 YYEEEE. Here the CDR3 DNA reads TGTGCCAGCAGCCAAACCCCGGGAGGCGAGCAGTACTTC. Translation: CASSQTPGGEQYF. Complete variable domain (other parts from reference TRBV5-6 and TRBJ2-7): DAGVTQSPTHLIKTRGQQVTLRCSPKSGHDTVSWYQQALGQGPQFIFQYYEEEERQRGNFPDRFSGHQFPNYSSELNVNALLLGDSALYLCASSQTPGGEQYFGPGTRLTVT.

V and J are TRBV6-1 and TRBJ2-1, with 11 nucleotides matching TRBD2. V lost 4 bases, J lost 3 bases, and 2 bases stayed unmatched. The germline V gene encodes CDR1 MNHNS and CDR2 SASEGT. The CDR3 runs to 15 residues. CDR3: CASSAGLADYNEQFF. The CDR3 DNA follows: TGTGCCAGCAGTGCGGGACTAGCGGACTACAATGAGCAGTTCTTC.

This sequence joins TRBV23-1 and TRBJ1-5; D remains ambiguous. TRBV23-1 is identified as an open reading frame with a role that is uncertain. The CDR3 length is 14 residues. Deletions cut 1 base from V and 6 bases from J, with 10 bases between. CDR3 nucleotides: TGCGCCAGCAGTCAATTAGGTCCGGGTCAGCCCCAGCATTTT. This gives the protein CASSQLGPGQPQHF.

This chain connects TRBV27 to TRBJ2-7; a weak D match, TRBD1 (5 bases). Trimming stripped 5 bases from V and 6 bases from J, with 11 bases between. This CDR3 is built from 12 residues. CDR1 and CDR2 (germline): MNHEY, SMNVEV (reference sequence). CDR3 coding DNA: TGTGCCAGCAGTCCGGTGGGGCGCGAGCAGTACTTC. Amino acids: CASSPVGREQYF.

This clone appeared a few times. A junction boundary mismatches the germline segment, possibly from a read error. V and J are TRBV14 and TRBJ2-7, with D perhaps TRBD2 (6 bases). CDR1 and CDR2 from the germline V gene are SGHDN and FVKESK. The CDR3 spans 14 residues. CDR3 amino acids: CASSQDGTSSEQYF. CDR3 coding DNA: TGTGCCAGCAGCCAAGACGGGACTTCCTCCGAGCAGTACTTC. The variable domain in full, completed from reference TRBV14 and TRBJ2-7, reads EAGVTQFPSHSVIEKGQTVTLRCDPISGHDNLYWYRRVMGKEIKFLLHFVKESKQDESGMPNNRFLAERTGGTYSTLKVQPAELEDSGVYFCASSQDGTSSEQYFGPGTRLTVT.

The CDR3 reads CAWSSQRQGRYGYTF. Here the CDR3 DNA reads TGTGCCTGGAGTTCCCAGAGGCAGGGAAGGTATGGCTACACCTTC. The chain uses TRBV30 and TRBJ1-2; a weak D match, TRBD1 (5 bases). The CDR3 totals 15 residues. Trimming removed 2 bases at V and 5 bases at J, with 18 bases between. The germline V gene has CDR1 GTSNPN and CDR2 SVGIG (reference sequence).

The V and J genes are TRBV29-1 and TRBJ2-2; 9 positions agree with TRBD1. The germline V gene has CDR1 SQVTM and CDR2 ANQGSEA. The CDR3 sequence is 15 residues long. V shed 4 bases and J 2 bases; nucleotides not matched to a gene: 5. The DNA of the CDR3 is TGCAGCGTTGGGACAGGGGCACCCAACACCGGGGAGCTGTTTTTT. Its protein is CSVGTGAPNTGELFF.

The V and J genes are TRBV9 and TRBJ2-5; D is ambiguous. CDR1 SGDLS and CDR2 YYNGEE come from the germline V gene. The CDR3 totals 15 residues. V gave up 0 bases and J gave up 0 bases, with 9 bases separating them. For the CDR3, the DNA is TGTGCCAGCAGCGTAGGGAGCTTGTACCAAGAGACCCAGTACTTC. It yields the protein CASSVGSLYQETQYF.

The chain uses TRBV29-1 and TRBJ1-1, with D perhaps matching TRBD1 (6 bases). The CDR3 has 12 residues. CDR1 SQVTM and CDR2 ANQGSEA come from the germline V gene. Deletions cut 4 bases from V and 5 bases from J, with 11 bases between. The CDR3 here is CSVARQGTEAFF. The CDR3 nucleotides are TGCAGCGTTGCTAGGCAGGGGACTGAAGCTTTCTTT. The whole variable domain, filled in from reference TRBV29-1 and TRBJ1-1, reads SAVISQKPSRDICQRGTSLTIQCQVDSQVTMMFWYRQQPGQSLTLIATANQGSEATYESGFVIDKFPISRPNLTFSTLTVSNMSPEDSSIYLCSVARQGTEAFFGQGTRLTVV.

This CDR3 reads CSVEKAEETQYF. Written as DNA, the CDR3 is TGCAGCGTTGAGAAGGCGGAAGAGACCCAGTACTTC. The V and J genes are TRBV29-1 and TRBJ2-5, with D uncertain. CDR1 is SQVTM, CDR2 ANQGSEA, per germline. The CDR3 consists of 12 residues. V dropped 3 bases and J dropped 3 bases, with 8 bases sitting between them. Filled out from reference TRBV29-1 and TRBJ2-5, the complete variable domain reads SAVISQKPSRDICQRGTSLTIQCQVDSQVTMMFWYRQQPGQSLTLIATANQGSEATYESGFVIDKFPISRPNLTFSTLTVSNMSPEDSSIYLCSVEKAEETQYFGPGTRLLVL.

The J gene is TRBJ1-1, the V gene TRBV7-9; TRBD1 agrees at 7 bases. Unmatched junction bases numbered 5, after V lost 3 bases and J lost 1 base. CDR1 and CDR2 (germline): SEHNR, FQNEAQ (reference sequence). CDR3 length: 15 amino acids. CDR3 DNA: TGTGCCAGCAGCTTCAGAACAGGGGCGAACACTGAAGCTTTCTTT. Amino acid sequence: CASSFRTGANTEAFF. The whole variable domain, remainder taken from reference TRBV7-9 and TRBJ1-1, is DTGVSQNPRHKITKRGQNVTFRCDPISEHNRLYWYRQTLGQGPEFLTYFQNEAQLEKSRLLSDRFSAERPKGSFSTLEIQRTEQGDSAMYLCASSFRTGANTEAFFGQGTRLTVV.

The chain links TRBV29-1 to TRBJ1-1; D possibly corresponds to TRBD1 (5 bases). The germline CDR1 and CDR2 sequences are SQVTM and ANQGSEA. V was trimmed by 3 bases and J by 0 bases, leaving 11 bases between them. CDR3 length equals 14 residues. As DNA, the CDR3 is TGCAGCGTTGAGCCCGACAGTCTGAACACTGAAGCTTTCTTT. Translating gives CSVEPDSLNTEAFF.

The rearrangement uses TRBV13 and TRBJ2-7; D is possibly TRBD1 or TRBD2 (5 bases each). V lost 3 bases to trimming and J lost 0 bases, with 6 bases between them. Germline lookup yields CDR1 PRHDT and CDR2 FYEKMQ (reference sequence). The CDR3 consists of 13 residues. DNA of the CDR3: TGTGCCAGCAGCTTGGGGGTCTCCTACGAGCAGTACTTC. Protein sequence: CASSLGVSYEQYF.

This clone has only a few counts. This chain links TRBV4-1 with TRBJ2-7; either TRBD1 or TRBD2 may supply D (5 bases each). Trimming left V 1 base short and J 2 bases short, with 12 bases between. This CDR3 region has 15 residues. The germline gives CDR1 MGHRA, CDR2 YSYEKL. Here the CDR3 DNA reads TGCGCCAGCAGCCAAGTAAGTCCGGGACCCTACGAGCAGTACTTC. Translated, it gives CASSQVSPGPYEQYF.

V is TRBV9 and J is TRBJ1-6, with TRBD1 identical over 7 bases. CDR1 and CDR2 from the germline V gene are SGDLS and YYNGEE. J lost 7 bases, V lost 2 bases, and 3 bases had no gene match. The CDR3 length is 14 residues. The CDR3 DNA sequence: TGTGCCAGCAGCGTGCAGGGGGACAATTCACCCCTCCACTTT. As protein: CASSVQGDNSPLHF. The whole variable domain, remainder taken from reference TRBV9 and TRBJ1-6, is DSGVTQTPKHLITATGQRVTLRCSPRSGDLSVYWYQQSLDQGLQFLIQYYNGEERAKGNILERFSAQQFPDLHSELNLSSLELGDSALYFCASSVQGDNSPLHFGNGTRLTVT.

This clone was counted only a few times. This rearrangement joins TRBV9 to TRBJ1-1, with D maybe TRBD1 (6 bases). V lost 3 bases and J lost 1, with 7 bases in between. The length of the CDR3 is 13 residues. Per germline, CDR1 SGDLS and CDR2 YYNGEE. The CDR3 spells CASSEQGNTEAFF. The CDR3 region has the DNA TGTGCCAGCAGCGAACAGGGGAACACTGAAGCTTTCTTT.

CDR3 in amino acids: CSVGRARGSGEQFF. CDR3 DNA: TGCAGCGTTGGAAGGGCCAGGGGGTCAGGTGAGCAGTTCTTC. The V call is TRBV29-1, the J call TRBJ2-1, with TRBD1 matching over 7 bases. J gave up 9 bases and V 4 bases, and 12 bases lay outside the gene matches. Germline V gives CDR1 SQVTM, CDR2 ANQGSEA. The CDR3 contains 14 residues.

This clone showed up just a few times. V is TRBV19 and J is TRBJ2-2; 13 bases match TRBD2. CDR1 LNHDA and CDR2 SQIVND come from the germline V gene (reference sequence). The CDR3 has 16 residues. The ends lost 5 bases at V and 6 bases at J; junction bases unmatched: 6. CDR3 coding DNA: TGTGCCAGTAGTCTTGGACTAGCGGGAGTATCCGGGGAGCTGTTTTTT. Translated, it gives CASSLGLAGVSGELFF.

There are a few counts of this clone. The CDR3 is CASSLETGNEQFF. CDR3 bases: TGTGCCAGCAGTTTAGAAACGGGCAATGAGCAGTTCTTC. The chain couples TRBV27 to TRBJ2-1; D ambiguous. From germline, CDR1 is MNHEY and CDR2 SMNVEV (reference sequence). The germline V and J ends were trimmed by 2 bases and 6 bases, with 8 bases remaining between them. CDR3 length: 13 residues.